The next 5 T cell receptor beta chains were all read from a single sample in a study of Tregs in tolerant kidney transplant recipients. Method: immunoSEQ multiplex PCR; TCRdb's copy keeps in-frame clones and lacks some. The table lists approximately 99,000 clones, around 87% of them singletons. The sample in question was CD4+ T cells from blood, obtained before the transplant. These receptors all stem from a human donor who received a combined kidney and bone marrow transplant.

V gene TRBV5-5 combines with J gene TRBJ1-1; TRBD1 matches at 10 bases. The CDR3 has 16 amino acids. The germline V gene encodes CDR1 SGHKS and CDR2 YYEKEE (reference sequence). The junction had 9 bases not matched to a gene; V was cut back by 4 bases and J by 3 bases. The CDR3 bases are TGTGCCAGCAGCCCGCGACAGGGGGCGGGGGACACTGAAGCTTTCTTT. Translating gives CASSPRQGAGDTEAFF.

The J gene is TRBJ1-5, the V gene TRBV7-9; weak D call: TRBD1 (6 bases). The V gene's germline CDR1 is SEHNR and CDR2 FQNEAQ (reference sequence). Trimming shortened V by 2 bases and J by 11 bases, and 10 bases separated the two germline ends. The CDR3 runs 12 residues. CDR3 amino acids: CASSLQGQAQHF. The CDR3 coding sequence is TGTGCCAGCAGCTTACAGGGGCAGGCCCAGCATTTT.

This clone was seen a single time. J is TRBJ2-1 and V is TRBV30, with a weak D call TRBD1 (6 bases). This CDR3 spans 14 amino acids. V dropped 4 bases and J dropped 5 bases, with 15 bases sitting between them. The germline V gene has CDR1 GTSNPN and CDR2 SVGIG (reference sequence). CDR3 DNA: TGTGCCTGGACGGACGGACAGTCCAACAATGAGCAGTTCTTC. Amino acid sequence: CAWTDGQSNNEQFF.

In its sample, this clone was seen once. This rearrangement joins TRBV30 to TRBJ1-3, with 7 bases matching TRBD1. V shed 1 base and J 4 bases; nucleotides not matched to a gene: 10. The germline V gene encodes CDR1 GTSNPN and CDR2 SVGIG (reference sequence). The CDR3 is 16 amino acids. The CDR3 region is CAWSAPDRSGGNTIYF. The CDR3 DNA follows: TGTGCCTGGAGTGCGCCGGACAGGTCGGGCGGAAACACCATATATTTT.

The CDR3 nucleotides are TGTGCCAGCAGCCCTAAGGGGGTTTACGAGCAGTACTTC. This translates into CASSPKGVYEQYF. The rearrangement links TRBV7-9 to TRBJ2-7, with a tentative D call TRBD1 (6 bases). The germline V gene encodes CDR1 SEHNR and CDR2 FQNEAQ (reference sequence). The CDR3 length is 13 residues. Trimming stripped 5 bases from V and 4 bases from J, with 12 bases between.